This T cell receptor (beta chain) was captured in a study of cytomegalovirus exposure and HLA in healthy donors. General study findings and limits: Reports indicated that the classifier achieved high specificity and sensitivity in diagnosing cytomegalovirus status. Roughly 170 TCR beta chains were listed as cytomegalovirus-associated. Rarity held for most TCR sequences, but there were some public TCRs that occurred in many donors.

Produced via immunoSEQ multiplex PCR; TCRdb's table is partial and in-frame only. Of more than 300,000 clones listed, roughly 90% are singletons. A remark on this clone: The antigen is unknown.

Sequencing used PBMCs. This TCR derives from a woman aged 18-29 years in good health and CMV-seronegative.

The CDR3 sequence is CASSQEDRENTGELFF. The CDR3 nucleotides are TGCGCCAGCAGCCAAGAGGACAGAGAGAACACCGGGGAGCTGTTTTTT. The genes are TRBV4-3 and TRBJ2-2; D is possibly TRBD1 (6 bases). V was pared by 0 bases and J by 1 base, with 9 bases between. The CDR3 is 16 amino acids. Germline loops: CDR1 LGHNA, CDR2 YSLEER.